The 32 T cell receptor beta chains below were found in one sample sequenced in a study of spatial heterogeneity in lung cancer. The time point is: sample taken at primary tumor resection. TCRdb reprocessed the 5' RACE reads via MiXCR and lists one record per CDR3 protein. Of around 7,800 distinct CDR3 sequences in the sample, roughly 9.2% are singletons; the top ten hold approximately 46%. Sequenced here: PBMCs, sampled at surgery. The receptors shown here come from a male donor with early-stage non-small cell lung cancer.

In its sample, this clonotype was seen many times. The CDR3, as DNA: TGTGCCAGCAGTTCTGGACTAGGCTCCTACAATGAGCAGTTCTTC. It encodes CASSSGLGSYNEQFF. The chain has TRBV6-5 and TRBJ2-1; 7 bases line up with TRBD2. CDR1 and CDR2 from the germline V gene are MNHEY and SVGAGI. There are 15 residues in the CDR3. V was pared by 4 bases and J by 0 bases, with 3 bases of the junction left unmatched.

The chain couples TRBV6-5 to TRBJ1-5, with 11 bases lining up with TRBD1. The trim removed 4 bases at V and 13 bases at J, leaving 15 bases unmatched. The CDR3 covers 16 residues. CDR1 is MNHEY, CDR2 SVGAGI, per germline. Here the CDR3 reads CASSSNRDRGVAGQHF. For the CDR3, the DNA is TGTGCCAGCAGTTCCAACCGGGACAGGGGGGTGGCTGGGCAGCATTTT.

This clonotype appeared a few times. A read error may be the cause here, since a much bigger clone is one base away. The chain couples TRBV5-5 to TRBJ2-7, with a possible D match to TRBD2 (6 bases). This CDR3 spans 15 amino acids. The V gene lost 0 bases and the J gene lost 9 bases, with 19 bases spanning the gap. CDR1 is SGHKS, CDR2 YYEKEE, per germline (reference sequence). The CDR3 loop is CASSLAYEGGHAQYF. The CDR3 DNA sequence: TGTGCCAGCAGCTTGGCCTACGAGGGAGGTCACGCGCAGTACTTC.

This clonotype was seen ten or more times. The chain employs TRBV6-5 and TRBJ1-3, with D unclear. The CDR3 has 15 amino acids. V was cut by 6 bases and J by 0 bases, with 12 bases left in between. Looked up from germline, CDR1 is MNHEY and CDR2 is SVGAGI. The CDR3 loop is CASSPFSNSGNTIYF. The DNA for the CDR3 is TGTGCCAGCAGCCCGTTCTCGAACTCTGGAAACACCATATATTTT.

This clonotype was seen repeatedly, ten times or more. The chain has TRBV5-1 and TRBJ2-7, with 7 nucleotides matching TRBD1. The CDR3 runs to 12 residues. Germline CDR1 reads SGHRS; CDR2 reads YFSETQ. V shed 2 bases, J shed 4 bases, and the junction held 0 bases outside the gene matches. Here the CDR3 reads CASSLQGYEQYF. The DNA of the CDR3 is TGCGCCAGCAGCTTACAGGGGTACGAGCAGTACTTC.

This clonotype was counted at least ten times. The chain couples TRBV29-1 to TRBJ2-1; D may correspond to TRBD1 or TRBD2 (5 bases each). V was trimmed by 6 bases and J by 0 bases, leaving 15 bases between them. Germline CDR1 and CDR2: SQVTM and ANQGSEA. This CDR3 is 15 amino acids long. CDR3 coding DNA: TGCAGCGTGATTTTCGGGGCCAGCTCCTACAATGAGCAGTTCTTC. Its translation is CSVIFGASSYNEQFF.

The chain is built from TRBV5-1 and TRBJ2-1, with 15 positions matching TRBD2. This CDR3 has 17 amino acids. CDR1 is SGHRS and CDR2 is YFSETQ in the germline V gene. Trimming at V came to 1 base and at J to 9 bases, leaving 8 bases not matched to a gene. CDR3 bases: TGCGCCAGCAGCTTGTTAGGACTAGCGGGAGGGAGCGTTGAGCAGTTCTTC. Protein sequence: CASSLLGLAGGSVEQFF. Looking up the rest from reference TRBV5-1 and TRBJ2-1 gives the full variable domain: KAGVTQTPRYLIKTRGQQVTLSCSPISGHRSVSWYQQTPGQGLQFLFEYFSETQRNKGNFPGRFSGRQFSNSRSEMNVSTLELGDSALYLCASSLLGLAGGSVEQFFGPGTRLTVL.

This clonotype was picked up many times. The chain has TRBV20-1 and TRBJ2-1; D unresolved. The germline CDR1 and CDR2 sequences are DFQATT and SNEGSKA (reference sequence). Trimming stripped 6 bases from V and 4 bases from J, with 10 bases between. CDR3 length: 12 amino acids. CDR3 sequence: CSASRVYNEQFF. The CDR3 coding sequence is TGCAGTGCCAGTAGGGTTTACAATGAGCAGTTCTTC.

This clonotype was counted at least ten times. This sequence joins TRBV30 and TRBJ2-1, with 12 bases fitting TRBD2. V lost 1 base to trimming and J lost 9 bases; unmatched junction nucleotides: 7. The CDR3 runs 15 residues. Germline CDR1 reads GTSNPN; CDR2 reads SVGIG (reference sequence). Here the CDR3 reads CAWSGTSGTLAEQFF. The CDR3 DNA follows: TGTGCCTGGAGTGGGACTAGCGGGACTCTCGCTGAGCAGTTCTTC.

This clonotype is judged medium-sized. The rearrangement links TRBV5-1 to TRBJ1-1; D remains unclear. In germline, CDR1 is SGHRS, CDR2 YFSETQ. This CDR3 has 14 residues. Between the trimmed V and J ends, which lost 2 bases and 4 bases, there was a span of 12 bases. The CDR3 nucleotides are TGCGCCAGCAGCTTCCCGGGTCTAGGCACTGAAGCTTTCTTT. Residues: CASSFPGLGTEAFF.

This chain connects TRBV6-2 or TRBV6-3 to TRBJ2-4; tentative D call: TRBD2 (6 bases). The V end was cut by 2 bases, the J end by 0 bases, with 14 bases between. CDR3 length: 17 amino acids. From germline, CDR1 is MNHEY and CDR2 SVGEGT. CDR3 residues: CASSYGVWGLAKNIQYF. The CDR3 DNA reads as TGTGCCAGCAGTTACGGCGTCTGGGGACTAGCCAAAAACATTCAGTACTTC.

This clonotype was counted many times. The V and J genes are TRBV7-3 and TRBJ2-1; unclear D gene. This CDR3 region has 13 residues. Trimming stripped 5 bases from V and 4 bases from J, with 9 bases between. CDR1 is SGHTA, CDR2 FQGTGA, per germline. The CDR3 spells CASSADSYNEQFF. In DNA, the CDR3 is TGTGCCAGCAGCGCAGACTCTTACAATGAGCAGTTCTTC. Looking up the rest from reference TRBV7-3 and TRBJ2-1 gives the full variable domain: GAGVSQTPSNKVTEKGKYVELRCDPISGHTALYWYRQSLGQGPEFLIYFQGTGAADDSGLPNDRFFAVRPEGSVSTLKIQRTERGDSAVYLCASSADSYNEQFFGPGTRLTVL.

This clonotype was seen at least ten times. This rearrangement joins TRBV6-6 to TRBJ2-3; D is uncertain. CDR3 length equals 14 residues. V lost 3 bases to trimming and J lost 6 bases, with 13 bases between them. The germline V gene encodes CDR1 MNHNY and CDR2 SVGAGI (reference sequence). The CDR3 nucleotides are TGTGCCAGCAGTTATGGAGCGTCAGCGGATACGCAGTATTTT. Amino acids: CASSYGASADTQYF.

The chain joins TRBV29-1 to TRBJ2-5; no clear D gene. Germline V gene data show CDR1 as SQVTM and CDR2 as ANQGSEA. With 8 bases removed from V and 5 bases from J, the gap between germline ends came to 15 bases. The CDR3 contains 12 residues. CDR3 residues: CSSRTGGETQYF. Here the CDR3 DNA reads TGCAGCTCCCGGACCGGTGGCGAGACCCAGTACTTC.

This clonotype was observed at least ten times. The rearrangement links TRBV6-5 to TRBJ1-2; 9 bases are a match to TRBD1. This CDR3 region has 16 residues. Germline V gene sequence: CDR1 MNHEY, CDR2 SVGAGI. V trimming: 0 bases; J trimming: 5 bases; junction bases outside the gene matches: 7. In DNA, the CDR3 is TGTGCCAGCAGTTACTCGAGAACAGGGGGCGGGTATGGCTACACCTTC. Translating gives CASSYSRTGGGYGYTF.

The chain is built from TRBV12-3 or TRBV12-4 and TRBJ2-7; no clear D gene. The CDR3 has 14 amino acids. The V end was cut by 6 bases, the J end by 2 bases, with 14 bases between. The CDR3 loop reads CASSTTGQPYEQYF. DNA of the CDR3: TGTGCCAGCAGCACCACCGGGCAGCCCTACGAGCAGTACTTC.

Many counts were recorded for this clonotype. The chain links TRBV7-3 to TRBJ2-3; D unresolved. Looked up from germline, CDR1 is SGHTA and CDR2 is FQGTGA. The V and J ends lost 4 bases and 0 bases respectively, with 8 bases between them. This CDR3 spans 14 amino acids. In nucleotides, the CDR3 is TGTGCCAGCAGCTCCCCAGGAAGCACAGATACGCAGTATTTT. This encodes CASSSPGSTDTQYF.

This clonotype was seen at least ten times. This rearrangement joins TRBV7-9 to TRBJ2-7; D is uncertain. The germline gives CDR1 SEHNR, CDR2 FQNEAQ (reference sequence). This CDR3 is 11 amino acids long. Trimming took off 5 bases at V and 6 bases at J, with 8 bases between the two ends. The CDR3 loop is CASSRSLEQYF. The CDR3 bases are TGTGCCAGCAGCCGCAGCCTCGAGCAGTACTTC.

This clonotype appeared many times. This rearrangement joins TRBV7-2 to TRBJ2-2, with 10 nucleotides matching TRBD2. The V and J ends lost 1 base and 5 bases, in that order; junction bases with no gene match: 4. Germline V CDR1 and CDR2: SGHTA, FQGNSA. The CDR3 consists of 16 residues. The CDR3 nucleotides read TGTGCCAGCAGCTTAGGTCTAGCGGGAGTGACCGGGGAGCTGTTTTTT. This translates into CASSLGLAGVTGELFF.

This clonotype was observed at least ten times. V gene TRBV7-3 combines with J gene TRBJ1-5, with a tentative D call TRBD1 (5 bases). The germline V gene has CDR1 SGHTA and CDR2 FQGTGA. This CDR3 region has 11 residues. Between the trimmed V and J ends, which lost 8 bases and 6 bases, there was a span of 8 bases. CDR3 sequence: CASGAGQPQHF. CDR3 DNA: TGTGCCAGCGGGGCAGGTCAGCCCCAGCATTTT.

As regards this clonotype: A much bigger clone sits one base away, suggesting this may be a read error. The gene calls are TRBV28 and TRBJ2-7; possibly TRBD2 for D (6 bases). V dropped 6 bases and J dropped 2 bases, with 14 bases sitting between them. Looked up from germline, CDR1 is MDHEN and CDR2 is SYDVKM. The CDR3 is 14 amino acids. The CDR3 region is CASRKASAAYEQYF. CDR3 DNA sequence: TGTGCCAGCAGAAAGGCTAGCGCCGCCTACGAGCAGTACTTC.

There are many counts of this clonotype. The rearrangement joins TRBV7-8 to TRBJ1-4, with a tentative D call TRBD1 (5 bases). The germline V gene encodes CDR1 SGHVS and CDR2 FQNEAQ. The V gene lost 3 bases and the J gene lost 0 bases, with 11 bases spanning the gap. The CDR3 length is 16 residues. This CDR3 is CASSLRDGATNEKLFF. The DNA of the CDR3 is TGTGCCAGCAGCTTGAGGGACGGTGCAACTAATGAAAAACTGTTTTTT.

This clonotype was seen many times. This chain uses TRBV7-8 with TRBJ2-3; 10 positions match TRBD2. The CDR3 extends over 14 amino acids. Germline CDR1 is SGHVS and CDR2 is FQNEAQ. The V segment lost 5 bases and the J segment 4 bases; nucleotides outside the gene matches: 3. CDR3 sequence (DNA): TGTGCCAGCAGCCGGACTAGCGGACCAGATACGCAGTATTTT. The encoded protein is CASSRTSGPDTQYF.

This clonotype was observed many times. The chain has TRBV20-1 and TRBJ2-1, with 7 bases identical to TRBD2. V lost 0 bases, J lost 6 bases, and 8 bases stayed unmatched. The CDR3 extends over 15 amino acids. Germline CDR1 is DFQATT and CDR2 is SNEGSKA (reference sequence). CDR3 nucleotides: TGCAGTGCTAGAGATCTAACGGGAGGAGTCAATGAGCAGTTCTTC. Protein product: CSARDLTGGVNEQFF.

The table lists this clonotype with many counts. The chain is built from TRBV6-5 and TRBJ2-5; 11 bases match TRBD2. Germline trimming cut 5 bases from V and 6 bases from J; bases unmatched to any gene: 8. This CDR3 is built from 15 residues. Germline CDR1 is MNHEY and CDR2 is SVGAGI. Here the CDR3 reads CASSPGLAAQQTQYF. The CDR3 nucleotides read TGTGCCAGCAGTCCGGGACTAGCGGCTCAACAGACCCAGTACTTC.

The chain employs TRBV3-1 and TRBJ1-3; D might be TRBD1 (6 bases). Germline CDR1 is LGHDT and CDR2 is YNNKEL (reference sequence). The CDR3 sequence is 15 residues long. V was shortened by 4 bases and J by 0 bases, with 10 bases between the two germline ends. CDR3: CASSPRTVSGNTIYF. For the CDR3, the DNA is TGTGCCAGCAGCCCCCGGACAGTCTCTGGAAACACCATATATTTT.

The sample holds many counts of this clonotype. This chain links TRBV12-3 or TRBV12-4 with TRBJ1-4; D gene ambiguous. This CDR3 has 12 amino acids. Trimming cost V 8 bases and J 4 bases, with 8 bases left between them. DNA of the CDR3: TGTGCCAGCCGATTCGGTAATGAAAAACTGTTTTTT. Amino acid sequence: CASRFGNEKLFF.

The chain carries TRBV27 and TRBJ2-2, with D possibly matching TRBD2 (5 bases). CDR3 length equals 14 residues. Per the germline V gene, CDR1 is MNHEY and CDR2 is SMNVEV (reference sequence). Trimming removed 1 base from V and 6 bases from J, with 9 bases in between. The CDR3 DNA reads as TGTGCCAGCAGTTTATTCATGGGAGCCGGGGAGCTGTTTTTT. It encodes CASSLFMGAGELFF.

This clonotype was counted ten times or more. The chain couples TRBV9 to TRBJ2-3, with no clear D. CDR1 and CDR2 (germline): SGDLS, YYNGEE. This CDR3 has 15 amino acids. V shed 1 base and J shed 0 bases, with 9 bases lying between them. The CDR3 DNA is TGTGCCAGCAGCGTACAGTCTCTTAGCACAGATACGCAGTATTTT. As protein: CASSVQSLSTDTQYF.

This clonotype appeared a single time. The V gene is TRBV7-3, the J gene TRBJ1-2; 7 bases are a match to TRBD1. Germline V gene lookup returns CDR1 SGHTA and CDR2 FQGTGA. V was pared by 5 bases and J by 7 bases, with 10 bases of the junction left unmatched. The CDR3 has 14 residues. CDR3 bases: TGTGCCAGCAGCCCAAACGACAGGGCTGGTGGCTACACCTTC. The encoded protein is CASSPNDRAGGYTF.

This clonotype occurred many times. This chain links TRBV29-1 with TRBJ1-2; D call uncertain. V gave up 4 bases and J gave up 3 bases, with 12 bases separating them. CDR3 length: 13 amino acids. In germline, CDR1 is SQVTM, CDR2 ANQGSEA. CDR3 coding DNA: TGCAGCGTTGGGGGAGTAAAAGACTATGGCTACACCTTC. This codes for CSVGGVKDYGYTF.

The V and J genes are TRBV12-3 or TRBV12-4 and TRBJ1-4, with no clear D. The V end lost 1 base, the J end lost 7 bases, and 4 bases lay between the germline ends. The CDR3 is made up of 12 amino acids. CDR3 sequence: CASSLVSEKLFF. CDR3 coding DNA: TGTGCCAGCAGTTTAGTCTCTGAAAAACTGTTTTTT.